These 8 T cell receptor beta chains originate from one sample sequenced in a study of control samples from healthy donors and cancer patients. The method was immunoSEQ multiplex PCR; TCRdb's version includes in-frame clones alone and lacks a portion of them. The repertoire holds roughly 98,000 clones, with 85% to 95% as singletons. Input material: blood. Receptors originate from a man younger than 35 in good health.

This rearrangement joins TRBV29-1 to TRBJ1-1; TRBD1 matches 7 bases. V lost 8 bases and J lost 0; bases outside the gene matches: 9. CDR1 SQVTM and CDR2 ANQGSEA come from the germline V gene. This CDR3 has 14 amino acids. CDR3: CSSDRTGLNTEAFF. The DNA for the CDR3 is TGCAGCTCGGACCGGACAGGCTTGAACACTGAAGCTTTCTTT.

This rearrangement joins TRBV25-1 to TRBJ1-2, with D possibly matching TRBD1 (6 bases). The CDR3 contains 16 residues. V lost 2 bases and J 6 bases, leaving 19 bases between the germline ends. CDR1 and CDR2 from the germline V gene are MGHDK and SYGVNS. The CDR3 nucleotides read TGTGCCAGCAGTGAAACAAGGACAGACACTCTAGATGGCTACACCTTC. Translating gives CASSETRTDTLDGYTF.

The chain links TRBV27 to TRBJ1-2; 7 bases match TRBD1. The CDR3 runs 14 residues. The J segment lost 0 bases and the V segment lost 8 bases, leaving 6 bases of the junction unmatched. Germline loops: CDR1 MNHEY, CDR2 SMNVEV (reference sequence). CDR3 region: CASGYRGANYGYTF. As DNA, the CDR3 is TGTGCCAGCGGGTACAGGGGAGCTAACTATGGCTACACCTTC.

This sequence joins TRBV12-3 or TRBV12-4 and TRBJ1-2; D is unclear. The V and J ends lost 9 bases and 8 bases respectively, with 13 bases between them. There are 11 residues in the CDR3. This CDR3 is CASNLGRGYTF. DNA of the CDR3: TGTGCCAGTAACCTGGGGAGAGGCTACACCTTC.

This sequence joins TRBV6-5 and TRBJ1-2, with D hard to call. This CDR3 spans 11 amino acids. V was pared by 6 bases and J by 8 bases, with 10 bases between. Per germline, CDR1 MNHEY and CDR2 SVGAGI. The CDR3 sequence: CASRLTIGYTF. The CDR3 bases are TGTGCCAGCAGATTGACAATCGGCTACACCTTC.

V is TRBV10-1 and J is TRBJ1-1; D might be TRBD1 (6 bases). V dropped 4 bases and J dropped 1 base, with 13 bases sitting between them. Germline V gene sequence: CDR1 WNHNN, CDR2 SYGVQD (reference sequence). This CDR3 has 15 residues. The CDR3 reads CASSGRGAGNTEAFF. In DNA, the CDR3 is TGCGCCAGCAGTGGAAGGGGGGCAGGGAACACTGAAGCTTTCTTT.

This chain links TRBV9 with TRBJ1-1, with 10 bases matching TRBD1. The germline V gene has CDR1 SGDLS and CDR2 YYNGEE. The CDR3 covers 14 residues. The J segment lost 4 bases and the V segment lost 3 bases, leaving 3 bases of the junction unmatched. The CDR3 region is CASSAGQGSTEAFF. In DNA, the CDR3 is TGTGCCAGCAGCGCGGGACAGGGGAGCACTGAAGCTTTCTTT.

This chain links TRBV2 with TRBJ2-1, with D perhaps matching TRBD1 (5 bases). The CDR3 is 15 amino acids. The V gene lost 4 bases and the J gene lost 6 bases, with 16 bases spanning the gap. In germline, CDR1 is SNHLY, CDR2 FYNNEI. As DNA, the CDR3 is TGTGCCAGCAGTGGGCAGGGCAGGGTGGGCAATGAGCAGTTCTTC. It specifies CASSGQGRVGNEQFF.